This T cell receptor (beta chain) was obtained from a study of graft-versus-host responses after intestinal transplantation. Turning to the study itself: The whole recipient group had anti-thymocyte globulin induction followed by tacrolimus and steroids for about three years. Study-wide results and limits: Association was observed between peak circulating GvH clone levels and early post-transplant HvG declines.

The CDR3 spans 14 residues. Looked up from germline, CDR1 is MDHEN and CDR2 is SYDVKM. Clones were read by immunoSEQ multiplex PCR, and TCRdb kept only the in-frame ones, dropping some. The repertoire has over 120,000 clones, around 90% of them found once; the top ten carry roughly 0.19%. Worth noting for this clone: Its antigen is not known.

The receptor was derived from a human donor who received an intestinal transplant. Sequences were derived from unstimulated CD4+ T cells sorted from spleen or lymph node cells, sampled before intestinal transplant. The genes are TRBV28 and TRBJ2-5; no firm D call. The J call may be mistaken, given a closer DNA end match to TRBJ2-7. The CDR3 reads CASSFSTNSYEQYF. For the CDR3, the DNA is TGTGCCAGCAGTTTCAGTACGAACTCCTACGAGCAGTACTTC.